Shown below are 12 T cell receptor beta chains from a single sample sequenced in a study of blood T cell repertoires in COVID-19. Method: immunoSEQ multiplex PCR; TCRdb's copy keeps in-frame clones and lacks some. The sample gives fewer than 350,000 clones, around nine tenths of which show up once; around 0.92% is in the top ten. Sequenced: PBMCs or T cells enriched from blood (not recorded which). These receptors originate from a woman in her thirties who had been exposed to COVID-19.

J is TRBJ1-2 and V is TRBV5-5; 9 nucleotides match TRBD1. Germline lookup yields CDR1 SGHKS and CDR2 YYEKEE (reference sequence). V shed 3 bases, J shed 4 bases, and the junction held 7 bases outside the gene matches. This CDR3 is 15 amino acids long. The CDR3 protein is CASSSRTGDPYGYTF. CDR3 bases: TGTGCCAGCAGCTCTCGGACAGGGGATCCCTATGGCTACACCTTC.

This sequence joins TRBV7-3 and TRBJ2-5, with no clear D. Germline loops: CDR1 SGHTA, CDR2 FQGTGA. V was shortened by 2 bases and J by 0 bases, with 4 bases between the two germline ends. The CDR3 extends over 13 amino acids. The CDR3 DNA follows: TGTGCCAGCAGCTTAGAGTACCAAGAGACCCAGTACTTC. It specifies CASSLEYQETQYF.

This chain connects TRBV5-1 to TRBJ2-3; maybe TRBD1 (5 bases). Germline V CDR1 and CDR2: SGHRS, YFSETQ. V lost 1 base and J 1 base, leaving 7 bases between the germline ends. The length of the CDR3 is 14 residues. The CDR3 loop is CASSLSRGTDTQYF. CDR3 bases: TGCGCCAGCAGCTTGTCCAGGGGCACAGATACGCAGTATTTT.

The chain joins TRBV28 to TRBJ2-7, with 9 bases matching TRBD1. The CDR3 is 15 amino acids. Trimming removed 7 bases from V and 1 base from J; junction bases left unmatched: 8. Germline-derived CDR1 and CDR2 are MDHEN and SYDVKM. The CDR3 sequence: CASILPGQGSYEQYF. DNA for the CDR3: TGTGCCAGCATCCTACCGGGACAGGGTTCCTACGAGCAGTACTTC.

About this clone: Other DNA sequences within the sample encode an identical CDR3. The chain carries TRBV19 and TRBJ1-2; D not certain. V gave up 3 bases and J gave up 2 bases, with 7 bases separating them. The CDR3 is 13 residues long. CDR1 and CDR2 (germline): LNHDA, SQIVND (reference sequence). CDR3 DNA: TGTGCCAGTAGTATCGCCGGGAACTATGGCTACACCTTC. It codes for CASSIAGNYGYTF.

This clone was picked up a small number of times. The rearrangement uses TRBV7-2 and TRBJ1-1, with a tentative D call TRBD1 (5 bases). Germline V gene sequence: CDR1 SGHTA, CDR2 FQGNSA. Trimming stripped 2 bases from V and 0 bases from J, with 10 bases between. This CDR3 contains 15 residues. CDR3 sequence reads: CASSLTARVNTEAFF. For the CDR3, the DNA is TGTGCCAGCAGCTTAACGGCCAGGGTGAACACTGAAGCTTTCTTT. The whole variable domain, filled in from reference TRBV7-2 and TRBJ1-1, reads GAGVSQSPSNKVTEKGKDVELRCDPISGHTALYWYRQSLGQGLEFLIYFQGNSAPDKSGLPSDRFSAERTGGSVSTLTIQRTQQEDSAVYLCASSLTARVNTEAFFGQGTRLTVV.

The chain links TRBV19 to TRBJ2-1; D is unclear. CDR1 is LNHDA, CDR2 SQIVND, per germline (reference sequence). The CDR3 length is 13 residues. Trimming cost V 3 bases and J 3 bases, with 6 bases left between them. CDR3: CASSMGHYNEQFF. The DNA for the CDR3 is TGTGCCAGTAGTATGGGCCACTACAATGAGCAGTTCTTC.

J is TRBJ2-7 and V is TRBV5-1; maybe TRBD1 (6 bases). V lost 0 bases to trimming and J lost 6 bases, with 13 bases between them. Germline CDR1 and CDR2: SGHRS and YFSETQ. The CDR3 spans 14 residues. The CDR3 here is CASSLVEGVSEQYF. CDR3 bases: TGCGCCAGCAGCTTGGTTGAGGGGGTCTCCGAGCAGTACTTC.

Note on this clone: Other DNA sequences in this specimen translate into the identical CDR3. J is TRBJ2-7 and V is TRBV18; D not resolved. CDR1 is KGHSH and CDR2 is LQKENI in the germline V gene. Between the trimmed V and J ends, which lost 3 bases and 0 bases, there was a span of 6 bases. There are 13 residues in the CDR3. This chain's CDR3 is CASSPQDSYEQYF. As DNA, the CDR3 is TGTGCCAGCTCACCCCAGGACTCCTACGAGCAGTACTTC.

V usage is TRBV5-6 and J usage is TRBJ1-1; tentatively, D is TRBD1 (6 bases). The germline V gene has CDR1 SGHDT and CDR2 YYEEEE. The V and J ends lost 1 base and 1 base respectively, with 17 bases between them. CDR3 size: 17 residues. CDR3 in amino acids: CASSLKGDRWGNTEAFF. CDR3 nucleotide sequence: TGTGCCAGCAGCTTGAAAGGCGACAGGTGGGGGAACACTGAAGCTTTCTTT.

This chain connects TRBV5-5 to TRBJ1-4, with 7 nucleotides matching TRBD1. Per germline, CDR1 SGHKS and CDR2 YYEKEE (reference sequence). Losses at the gene ends were 1 base for V and 8 bases for J; bases not matched to a gene: 14. This CDR3 has 17 amino acids. In DNA form, the CDR3 reads TGTGCCAGCAGCTTGTTCGACGGTTCCATCAGGGGGGAAAAACTGTTTTTT. This gives the protein CASSLFDGSIRGEKLFF.

CDR3 residues: CASSLDSKLFF. Here the CDR3 DNA reads TGTGCCAGCAGCTTAGACAGTAAACTGTTTTTT. V usage is TRBV7-9 and J usage is TRBJ1-4; D gene unclear. The CDR3 consists of 11 residues. The V gene lost 1 base and the J gene lost 11 bases, with 5 bases spanning the gap. Germline V CDR1 and CDR2: SEHNR, FQNEAQ (reference sequence).